The rows below give T cell receptor beta chains drawn from one sample of a study of T cell repertoires in cytomegalovirus infection. These receptors have no identified antigens. One entry per CDR3 protein, called by TCRdb with MiXCR from the reads. This table holds about 920,000 distinct CDR3 sequences, less than 35% found once. This specimen consisted of cultured CD8+ T cells from PBMCs, obtained from culture after CMV antigen stimulation. The receptors come from a human donor in good health (CMV status not recorded). Some clones in this sample may be carry-over from other donors' samples. Both conserved end residues are part of each CDR3. D genes are given only for firm matches. Clone size is given for some rows only: seen once, a few or many times, or a class if the clone is expanded.

CDR3 protein	CDR3 DNA	clone size	D gene	V gene	J gene
CASSLDSASQYF	TGTGCCAGCAGTTTGGACTCAGCATCGCAGTATTTT	.	.	TRBV6-2/TRBV6-3	TRBJ2-3
CASSGGFSGANVLTF	TGTGCCAGCAGTGGCGGTTTCTCTGGGGCCAACGTCCTGACTTTC	many	.	TRBV25-1	TRBJ2-6
CASRGTPSYGYTF	TGTGCCAGCCGAGGGACACCCAGCTATGGCTACACCTTC	few	.	TRBV7-6	TRBJ1-2
CAGIAGNTEAFF	TGTGCCGGCATAGCTGGGAACACTGAAGCTTTCTTT	.	.	TRBV7-6	TRBJ1-1
CASSGPSGGAKDTQYF	TGTGCCAGCAGCGGCCCTAGCGGGGGGGCCAAAGATACGCAGTATTTT	.	TRBD2	TRBV9	TRBJ2-3
CASNSAPGQPQHF	TGTGCCAGCAATTCCGCCCCGGGTCAGCCCCAGCATTTT	.	.	TRBV12-3/TRBV12-4	TRBJ1-5
CASRRLAGGVNEQFF	TGTGCCAGCAGACGCCTAGCGGGGGGCGTCAATGAGCAGTTCTTC	few	TRBD2	TRBV6-2/TRBV6-3	TRBJ2-1
CASSGLAGGLQNEQFF	TGTGCCAGCAGTGGACTAGCGGGGGGTCTACAGAATGAGCAGTTCTTC	few	TRBD2	TRBV9	TRBJ2-1
CASSQDGLGVHNEQFF	TGTGCCAGCAGCCAAGACGGACTTGGGGTCCACAATGAGCAGTTCTTC	.	.	TRBV14	TRBJ2-1
CATRKQVSTDTQYF	TGTGCCACCAGGAAGCAGGTTAGCACAGATACGCAGTATTTT	few	.	TRBV6-4	TRBJ2-3
CASSEAEGRAYDYGYTF	TGTGCCAGCAGCGAAGCGGAGGGTCGGGCTTATGACTATGGCTACACCTTC	many	.	TRBV7-6	TRBJ1-2
CASSYGTQNQPQHF	TGTGCCAGCAGTTACGGGACACAGAATCAGCCCCAGCATTTT	.	.	TRBV6-1	TRBJ1-5
CAGSLGRDRNIQYF	TGTGCCGGCAGTTTAGGTCGGGACAGAAACATTCAGTACTTC	.	TRBD1	TRBV12-3/TRBV12-4	TRBJ2-4
CASSPGDASNYGYTF	TGTGCCAGCAGCCCCGGGGACGCATCTAACTATGGCTACACCTTC	many	.	TRBV7-9	TRBJ1-2
CASSLRSEYGYTF	TGCGCCAGCAGCTTGAGGTCCGAATATGGCTACACCTTC	.	.	TRBV5-1	TRBJ1-2
CASSFEGLIDF	TGTGCCAGCAGCTTCGAGGGCTTAATCGACTTC	few	.	TRBV7-9	TRBJ2-7
CASSPVRLAVDTDTQYF	TGTGCCAGCAGCCCAGTGAGGCTAGCGGTCGACACAGATACGCAGTATTTT	.	TRBD2	TRBV7-9	TRBJ2-3
CASSLSHGDIQETQYF	TGTGCCAGCAGTTTGTCCCACGGGGACATACAAGAGACCCAGTACTTC	.	.	TRBV27	TRBJ2-5
CASSGLGGAVSGNTIYF	TGTGCCAGCAGCGGACTTGGAGGGGCTGTCTCCGGAAACACCATATATTTT	many	.	TRBV7-6	TRBJ1-3
CASSTVGQGDTDTQYF	TGTGCCAGTAGTACGGTGGGACAGGGGGACACAGATACGCAGTATTTT	few	TRBD1	TRBV19	TRBJ2-3